This TCR beta chain was identified during a study of T cell responses to AZD1222 COVID-19 vaccine. Study findings and constraints: Targeting of unmutated variant regions was reportedly seen in nearly half of spike-specific TCRs. The donor cohort was predominantly white British with a female majority, and clonal diversity may have been underestimated.

In germline, CDR1 is SNHLY, CDR2 FYNNEI. V was clipped by 6 bases and J by 8 bases; unmatched bases: 5. This CDR3 is built from 13 residues. The table came from immunoSEQ multiplex PCR; TCRdb's copy has only in-frame clones and leaves some out. The sample includes 73,000 or so clones, around 82% of them seen just once. About this clone itself: As yet, its antigen is unknown.

The J gene is TRBJ2-3, the V gene TRBV2; TRBD2 agrees at 10 bases. Sample: peripheral blood, taken 28 days after the second AZD1222 dose. This TCR was recovered from an adult who received the AZD1222 COVID-19 vaccine. As DNA, the CDR3 is TGTGCCAGCAGGGGCTCTAGCGGGGGTACGCAGTATTTT. Its protein is CASRGSSGGTQYF.